This T cell receptor beta chain was sequenced during a study of blood T cell repertoires in COVID-19. Study context: The samples span acute and convalescent COVID-19 from the United States, Italy and Spain. The analysed material was cDNA or gDNA that came from T cells, B-cell-depleted T cells, or PBMCs.

Trimming removed 3 bases from V and 1 base from J, with 9 bases in between. Germline loops: CDR1 WSHSY, CDR2 SAAADI. This CDR3 has 15 amino acids. Source study methods: Amplifying reference gene primers gave estimates of nucleated cell counts. Sequencing was performed with immunoSEQ multiplex PCR; in TCRdb, only in-frame clones are kept and a portion is missing. Clonal size and the V and J genes are those of that table, whereas D and trimming came from the DNA. The table lists some 220,000 clones, 83% of them singletons. Sequences were obtained from peripheral blood. The gene calls are TRBV10-2 and TRBJ2-2; D is perhaps TRBD2 (6 bases). This TCR was recovered from a human donor in a cohort sampled during active COVID-19. In nucleotides, the CDR3 is TGCGCCAGCAGTGAAGGTAGCGGGAACACCGGGGAGCTGTTTTTT. It yields the protein CASSEGSGNTGELFF.